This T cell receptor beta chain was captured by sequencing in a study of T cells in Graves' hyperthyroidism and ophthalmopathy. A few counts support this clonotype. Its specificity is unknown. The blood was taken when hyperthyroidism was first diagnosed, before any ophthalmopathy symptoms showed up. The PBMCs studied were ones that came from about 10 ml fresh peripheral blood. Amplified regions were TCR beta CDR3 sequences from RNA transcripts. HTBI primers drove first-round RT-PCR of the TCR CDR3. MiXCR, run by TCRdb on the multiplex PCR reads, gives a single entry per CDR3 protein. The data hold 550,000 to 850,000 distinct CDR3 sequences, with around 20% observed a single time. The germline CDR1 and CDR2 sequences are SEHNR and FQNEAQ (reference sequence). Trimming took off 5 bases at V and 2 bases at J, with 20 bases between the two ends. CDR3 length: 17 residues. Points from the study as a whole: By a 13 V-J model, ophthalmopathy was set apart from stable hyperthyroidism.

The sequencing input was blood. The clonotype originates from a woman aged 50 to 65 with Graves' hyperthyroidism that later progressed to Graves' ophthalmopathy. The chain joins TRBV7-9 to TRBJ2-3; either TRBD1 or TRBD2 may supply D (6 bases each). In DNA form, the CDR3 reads TGTGCCAGCAGCCCAGGGGAAGGAGGGACGGACACAGATACGCAGTATTTT. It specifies CASSPGEGGTDTDTQYF. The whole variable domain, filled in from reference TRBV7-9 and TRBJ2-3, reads DTGVSQNPRHKITKRGQNVTFRCDPISEHNRLYWYRQTLGQGPEFLTYFQNEAQLEKSRLLSDRFSAERPKGSFSTLEIQRTEQGDSAMYLCASSPGEGGTDTDTQYFGPGTRLTVL.